The 12 T cell receptor beta chains below come from one sample, sequenced in a study of T cell responses to AZD1222 COVID-19 vaccine. The table came from immunoSEQ multiplex PCR; TCRdb's copy has only in-frame clones and leaves some out. This table holds fewer than 150,000 clones, around nine tenths found once. The material sequenced was peripheral blood, taken on day 0 of AZD1222 vaccination. The receptor source for this set is an adult in good health.

This chain uses TRBV2 with TRBJ2-3; 7 positions match TRBD1. V shed 1 base and J 0 bases; nucleotides not matched to a gene: 4. CDR3 length: 16 residues. Germline CDR1 SNHLY, CDR2 FYNNEI. CDR3 amino acids: CASSEGDRPSTDTQYF. The CDR3 nucleotides are TGTGCCAGCAGTGAAGGGGACAGACCTAGCACAGATACGCAGTATTTT.

This chain joins TRBV30 and TRBJ1-1; D is possibly TRBD1 (6 bases). This CDR3 comprises 10 residues. V was clipped by 5 bases and J by 10 bases, with 11 bases between them. The germline CDR1 and CDR2 sequences are GTSNPN and SVGIG (reference sequence). The CDR3 is CAWGTIGAFF. Here the CDR3 DNA reads TGTGCCTGGGGGACAATTGGAGCTTTCTTT.

This clone was detected only once. This sequence joins TRBV6-1 and TRBJ2-1; 11 positions agree with TRBD1. With V trimmed by 2 bases and J by 3 bases, 6 bases remained unmatched. Looked up from germline, CDR1 is MNHNS and CDR2 is SASEGT. CDR3 size: 17 residues. The CDR3 protein is CASSETRTGGGYNEQFF. In nucleotides, the CDR3 is TGTGCCAGCAGTGAAACCCGGACAGGGGGCGGCTACAATGAGCAGTTCTTC.

The V call is TRBV30, the J call TRBJ1-6; weak D call: TRBD1 (6 bases). The CDR3 spans 14 residues. CDR1 is GTSNPN, CDR2 SVGIG, per germline (reference sequence). V lost 4 bases and J 9 bases, leaving 16 bases between the germline ends. DNA of the CDR3: TGTGCCTGGAAAGGTAGTACAGGGAGTTCACCCCTCCACTTT. This sequence encodes CAWKGSTGSSPLHF. Full variable domain (remainder filled in from reference TRBV30 and TRBJ1-6): SQTIHQWPATLVQPVGSPLSLECTVEGTSNPNLYWYRQAAGRGLQLLFYSVGIGQISSEVPQNLSASRPQDRQFILSSKKLLLSDSGFYLCAWKGSTGSSPLHFGNGTRLTVT.

The J gene is TRBJ1-1, the V gene TRBV5-1, with a weak D call TRBD1 (5 bases). This CDR3 contains 15 residues. Germline CDR1 SGHRS, CDR2 YFSETQ. V was pared by 5 bases and J by 6 bases, with 20 bases between. CDR3 nucleotide sequence: TGCGCCAGCAGTTCCGGGACGGGGAGCGACGCTGAAGCTTTCTTT. This codes for CASSSGTGSDAEAFF.

The gene calls are TRBV5-1 and TRBJ2-7, with unresolved D. The V end was cut by 1 base, the J end by 4 bases, with 6 bases between. CDR3 length: 12 residues. The germline V gene encodes CDR1 SGHRS and CDR2 YFSETQ. The CDR3 loop is CASSLSRYEQYF. CDR3 nucleotide sequence: TGCGCCAGCAGCTTGTCCAGATACGAGCAGTACTTC.

The V and J genes are TRBV18 and TRBJ2-3, with D maybe TRBD1 (6 bases). The length of the CDR3 is 14 residues. In germline, CDR1 is KGHSH, CDR2 LQKENI. V lost 3 bases to trimming and J lost 2 bases, with 9 bases between them. This chain's CDR3 is CASSPQGPTDTQYF. For the CDR3, the DNA is TGTGCCAGCTCACCCCAGGGGCCCACAGATACGCAGTATTTT.

The J gene is TRBJ2-2, the V gene TRBV9; D gene uncertain. This CDR3 spans 15 amino acids. Germline-derived CDR1 and CDR2 are SGDLS and YYNGEE. With 0 bases removed from V and 9 bases from J, the gap between germline ends came to 15 bases. CDR3 in DNA: TGTGCCAGCAGCGTAGGATTAACGTCGACCCGGGAGCTGTTTTTT. This encodes CASSVGLTSTRELFF.

This sequence joins TRBV7-9 and TRBJ2-7; 9 bases are a match to TRBD2. This CDR3 has 13 residues. Germline assignment: CDR1 SEHNR and CDR2 FQNEAQ (reference sequence). V gave up 5 bases and J gave up 7 bases; unmatched junction bases: 6. The chain's CDR3 is CASSRRTSVEQYF. The CDR3 DNA is TGTGCCAGCAGCCGACGGACTAGCGTTGAGCAGTACTTC.

This rearrangement joins TRBV27 to TRBJ1-4; 7 bases line up with TRBD1. Germline-derived CDR1 and CDR2 are MNHEY and SMNVEV (reference sequence). The CDR3 spans 15 residues. The V gene end was trimmed by 0 bases and the J gene end by 7 bases; junction bases not matched to a gene: 5. The CDR3: CASSLSGQIIEKLFF. CDR3 DNA: TGTGCCAGCAGTTTATCGGGACAGATCATTGAAAAACTGTTTTTT.

This chain links TRBV3-1 (or the pseudogene TRBV3-2) with TRBJ2-2, with D hard to call. Trimming pared 0 bases from V and 1 base from J, leaving 9 bases between. The germline V gene encodes CDR1 LGHDT and CDR2 YNNKEL (reference sequence). This CDR3 is built from 16 residues. CDR3 loop: CASSQDPPWNTGELFF. CDR3 sequence (DNA): TGTGCCAGCAGCCAAGATCCGCCCTGGAACACCGGGGAGCTGTTTTTT.

The chain links TRBV7-3 to TRBJ2-1, with 11 bases fitting TRBD2. Losses at the gene ends were 2 bases for V and 4 bases for J; bases not matched to a gene: 1. Germline assignment: CDR1 SGHTA and CDR2 FQGTGA. This CDR3 region has 15 residues. The CDR3 region is CASSLGLAGYNEQFF. In nucleotides, the CDR3 is TGTGCCAGCAGCTTAGGACTAGCGGGTTACAATGAGCAGTTCTTC.